Below are 19 T cell receptor beta chains sequenced from a single sample in a study of spatial heterogeneity in lung cancer. TCRdb called the 5' RACE reads again in MiXCR, with one record for every CDR3 protein. The table has over 85,000 distinct CDR3 sequences, approximately 19% seen once. Documented time point: blood at routine non-recurrence follow-up after resection. Sequences were derived from PBMCs, sampled at follow-up. The receptors were gathered from a male donor with early-stage non-small cell lung cancer.

This clonotype was recorded at least ten times. This chain's CDR3 is CASSPLGNIQYF. The CDR3 DNA reads as TGTGCCAGCAGCCCCCTAGGAAACATTCAGTACTTC. The genes are TRBV7-8 and TRBJ2-4; D not certain. Germline CDR1 and CDR2: SGHVS and FQNEAQ. The germline V and J ends were trimmed by 5 bases and 6 bases, with 8 bases remaining between them. This CDR3 has 12 residues.

By share, this clonotype ranks as medium-sized. The V gene is TRBV6-2 or TRBV6-3, the J gene TRBJ2-3, with D unclear. This CDR3 spans 14 amino acids. V was trimmed by 1 base and J by 1 base, leaving 6 bases between them. CDR1 and CDR2 from the germline V gene are MNHEY and SVGEGT. DNA for the CDR3: TGTGCCAGCAGTTACTTGACTCGCACAGATACGCAGTATTTT. It yields the protein CASSYLTRTDTQYF.

The chain carries TRBV3-1 and TRBJ1-6; TRBD1 agrees at 7 bases. Looked up from germline, CDR1 is LGHDT and CDR2 is YNNKEL (reference sequence). There are 15 residues in the CDR3. J gave up 7 bases and V 4 bases, and 7 bases lay outside the gene matches. Written as DNA, the CDR3 is TGTGCCAGCAGCCTACAGACAGGGTCGAATTCACCCCTCCACTTT. Its protein product is CASSLQTGSNSPLHF.

In its sample, this clonotype was seen a few times. The CDR3 loop reads CASSLGRAGLAAYEQYF. The CDR3 region has the DNA TGTGCCAGCAGCTTAGGACGGGCGGGACTAGCAGCCTACGAGCAGTACTTC. The chain is built from TRBV11-2 and TRBJ2-7, with TRBD2 identical over 9 bases. The CDR3 runs 17 residues. V lost 1 base to trimming and J lost 2 bases; unmatched junction nucleotides: 9. Germline loops: CDR1 SGHAT, CDR2 FQNNGV.

This clonotype has at least ten counts. The chain carries TRBV6-2 or TRBV6-3 and TRBJ2-5; D uncertain. Germline V gene sequence: CDR1 MNHEY, CDR2 SVGEGT. The CDR3 consists of 13 residues. Trimming took 5 bases from V and 7 from J, leaving 14 bases between them. The CDR3 spells CASSPSSPVTQYF. CDR3 nucleotides: TGTGCCAGCAGTCCTTCGTCTCCTGTGACCCAGTACTTC.

The chain joins TRBV12-5 to TRBJ2-4; D might be TRBD1 (5 bases). Trimming removed 1 base at V and 10 bases at J, with 14 bases between. This CDR3 region has 14 residues. CDR1 is LGHNT and CDR2 is FRNRAP in the germline V gene. The CDR3 DNA reads as TGTGCTAGTGGTTTGGCGCCACAGGTTTCGATTCAGTACTTC. It is translated as CASGLAPQVSIQYF.

V is TRBV18 and J is TRBJ2-2; possible D gene TRBD1, 6 bases. Germline V lookup: CDR1 KGHSH, CDR2 LQKENI. Trimming cost V 5 bases and J 3 bases, with 13 bases left between them. There are 15 residues in the CDR3. CDR3 in DNA: TGTGCCAGCTCAGCAAACAGGGCTGACACCGGGGAGCTGTTTTTT. It encodes CASSANRADTGELFF. Complete variable domain (other parts from reference TRBV18 and TRBJ2-2): NAGVMQNPRHLVRRRGQEARLRCSPMKGHSHVYWYRQLPEEGLKFMVYLQKENIIDESGMPKERFSAEFPKEGPSILRIQQVVRGDSAAYFCASSANRADTGELFFGEGSRLTVL.

J is TRBJ2-7 and V is TRBV9, with TRBD1 matching 8 bases. Germline lookup yields CDR1 SGDLS and CDR2 YYNGEE. This CDR3 region has 15 residues. Trimming took 0 bases from V and 6 from J; bases not matched to a gene: 8. The CDR3: CASSVGVGTGIEQYF. The DNA for the CDR3 is TGTGCCAGCAGCGTAGGAGTTGGGACAGGCATCGAGCAGTACTTC.

This clonotype was counted a few times. The chain combines TRBV2 with TRBJ2-1; the D gene is possibly TRBD1 (6 bases). This CDR3 is built from 15 residues. V was trimmed by 0 bases and J by 7 bases, leaving 13 bases between them. Germline CDR1 reads SNHLY; CDR2 reads FYNNEI. The CDR3 region is CASSEARWGPNEQFF. In nucleotides, the CDR3 is TGTGCCAGCAGTGAAGCGCGATGGGGGCCTAATGAGCAGTTCTTC.

This sequence joins TRBV2 and TRBJ2-6; possible D gene TRBD2, 5 bases. The length of the CDR3 is 18 residues. The germline V gene has CDR1 SNHLY and CDR2 FYNNEI. V dropped 4 bases and J dropped 4 bases, with 20 bases sitting between them. The CDR3 protein is CASSAPRVEGRGANVLTF. The CDR3 nucleotides are TGTGCCAGCAGTGCTCCCCGGGTGGAAGGGAGAGGGGCCAACGTCCTGACTTTC.

V and J are TRBV5-1 and TRBJ2-1, with D possibly TRBD1 on 6 matching bases. There are 13 residues in the CDR3. Germline V gene data show CDR1 as SGHRS and CDR2 as YFSETQ. V lost 5 bases and J 2 bases, leaving 8 bases between the germline ends. CDR3 in amino acids: CASSQGTYNEQFF. The DNA for the CDR3 is TGCGCCAGCAGTCAGGGGACCTACAATGAGCAGTTCTTC.

The gene calls are TRBV21-1 and TRBJ1-4. TRBV21-1 is reported as a pseudogene. The CDR3 covers 13 residues. The CDR3 spells CASSRQPNEKLFF. The CDR3 DNA follows: TGTGCCAGCAGCCGGCAGCCTAATGAAAAACTGTTTTTT.

The genes are TRBV30 and TRBJ1-1; 8 positions match TRBD1. V lost 5 bases, J lost 0 bases, and 8 bases stayed unmatched. Per germline, CDR1 GTSNPN and CDR2 SVGIG (reference sequence). This CDR3 comprises 15 residues. This chain's CDR3 is CAWETGGSMNTEAFF. In DNA, the CDR3 is TGTGCCTGGGAAACAGGGGGTAGCATGAACACTGAAGCTTTCTTT.

This clonotype was seen many times. The V and J genes are TRBV5-5 and TRBJ1-5, with D maybe TRBD1 (6 bases). CDR1 and CDR2 from the germline V gene are SGHKS and YYEKEE (reference sequence). The CDR3 runs to 16 residues. Trimming pared 3 bases from V and 7 bases from J, leaving 20 bases between. Here the CDR3 reads CASSSQPGGLNQPQHF. DNA for the CDR3: TGTGCCAGCAGCTCCCAACCGGGGGGGCTTAACCAGCCCCAGCATTTT.

The sample holds many counts of this clonotype. The rearrangement uses TRBV29-1 and TRBJ2-5; D is uncertain. V lost 3 bases to trimming and J lost 3 bases, with 20 bases between them. CDR3 length: 16 amino acids. The germline V gene encodes CDR1 SQVTM and CDR2 ANQGSEA. The CDR3: CSVDHRIRASEETQYF. The DNA of the CDR3 is TGCAGCGTTGACCACCGGATCCGGGCCTCAGAAGAGACCCAGTACTTC.

The chain employs TRBV9 and TRBJ2-6; 7 bases fit TRBD2. The CDR3 spans 14 residues. CDR1 and CDR2 from the germline V gene are SGDLS and YYNGEE. J gave up 2 bases and V 7 bases, and 3 bases lay outside the gene matches. The CDR3 region has the DNA TGTGCCAGCGGGGAGGGAGCTGGGGCCAACGTCCTGACTTTC. Amino acids: CASGEGAGANVLTF.

As for this clonotype: A clone one base away is much larger, so this may be a read error. The chain carries TRBV7-8 and TRBJ2-5; maybe TRBD2 (6 bases). The germline gives CDR1 SGHVS, CDR2 FQNEAQ. This CDR3 comprises 14 residues. Trimming stripped 6 bases from V and 5 bases from J, with 16 bases between. The CDR3 here is CASSFTEGEETQYF. The CDR3 DNA follows: TGTGCCAGCAGTTTTACGGAGGGCGAGGAGACCCAGTACTTC. The full variable domain, its missing parts supplied by reference TRBV7-8 and TRBJ2-5, is GAGVSQSPRYKVAKRGQDVALRCDPISGHVSLFWYQQALGQGPEFLTYFQNEAQLDKSGLPSDRFFAERPEGSVSTLKIQRTQQEDSAVYLCASSFTEGEETQYFGPGTRLLVL.

This clonotype has a single count. CDR3 sequence (DNA): TGTGCCAGCAGCCACCTAGCGGGAGCCCCGTTCCAAGAGACCCAGTACTTC. Translating gives CASSHLAGAPFQETQYF. The chain couples TRBV3-1 to TRBJ2-5; 10 positions agree with TRBD2. The V gene's germline CDR1 is LGHDT and CDR2 YNNKEL (reference sequence). This CDR3 region has 17 residues. The trim removed 3 bases at V and 1 base at J, leaving 8 bases unmatched.

By frequency in the sample, this clonotype is medium-sized. The V and J genes are TRBV20-1 and TRBJ2-3; 7 bases agree with TRBD1. Germline V gene data show CDR1 as DFQATT and CDR2 as SNEGSKA (reference sequence). V lost 6 bases and J lost 1; bases outside the gene matches: 7. CDR3 length: 14 residues. CDR3 coding DNA: TGCAGTGCCAGAAGGGACAGACGCACAGATACGCAGTATTTT. This encodes CSARRDRRTDTQYF.